This entry concerns a single TCR beta chain. Its antigen is not identified. Trimming removed 5 bases from V and 4 bases from J, with 12 bases in between. The CDR3 is made up of 14 amino acids. In germline, CDR1 is SEHNR, CDR2 FQNEAQ (reference sequence). The data belong to a study of cytomegalovirus exposure and HLA in healthy donors. Whole-study findings and limits: CMV antigen specificity was confirmed in vitro for three CMV-associated chains.

Primers for the PCR totalled 60 Vbeta and 13 Jbeta. Profiled with immunoSEQ multiplex PCR; TCRdb holds only in-frame clones, not every one. The sample lists around 140,000 clones, roughly 90% occurring once. The receptor's source is a middle-aged woman in good health and CMV-seronegative. The chain has TRBV7-9 and TRBJ2-1; tentatively, D is TRBD1 (5 bases). Sample: PBMCs. For the CDR3, the DNA is TGTGCCAGCAGCCCTTCAGGGTTTTACAATGAGCAGTTCTTC. The encoded protein is CASSPSGFYNEQFF. The variable domain in full, with the rest retrieved from reference TRBV7-9 and TRBJ2-1, is DTGVSQNPRHKITKRGQNVTFRCDPISEHNRLYWYRQTLGQGPEFLTYFQNEAQLEKSRLLSDRFSAERPKGSFSTLEIQRTEQGDSAMYLCASSPSGFYNEQFFGPGTRLTVL.